This T cell receptor (beta chain) was profiled in a study of T cell responses to AZD1222 COVID-19 vaccine. The protocol was immunoSEQ multiplex PCR, while the TCRdb copy is restricted to in-frame clones and leaves out a portion. The sample includes under 150,000 clones, around 90% seen only once; the top ten take 5.5%. In regard to this clone: Antigen: not known.

Broader study findings: White British ancestry dominated among donors, who included more females, and clonal diversity was possibly underestimated. All repertoire sampling was performed exclusively after the peak T cell response.

The sequence came from an adult in good health. This specimen was peripheral blood, taken on day 0 of AZD1222 vaccination.

CDR3: CASSPPFGNEQYF. The CDR3 nucleotides are TGTGCCAGCAGCCCCCCCTTTGGTAACGAGCAGTACTTC. This chain uses TRBV5-4 with TRBJ2-7, with D unresolved. Deletions cut 4 bases from V and 5 bases from J, with 13 bases between. CDR3 length equals 13 residues. Germline V lookup: CDR1 SGHNT, CDR2 YYREEE (reference sequence).